This T cell receptor (beta chain) came from a study of T cell repertoires in cytomegalovirus infection. Broader study findings: Ex vivo responses were dominated by HLA-C-restricted CMV-specific TCR beta clonotypes.

CDR1 is MNHEY, CDR2 SVGAGI, per germline. V was cut by 2 bases and J by 2 bases, with 9 bases left in between. The CDR3 is made up of 14 amino acids. Using its own MiXCR run on the reads, TCRdb lists one record per CDR3 protein. The sample carries about 150,000 distinct CDR3 sequences, 20% to 25% recorded once. Of note for this clonotype: Its antigen is currently unknown.

V gene TRBV6-5 combines with J gene TRBJ2-5; a weak D match, TRBD2 (5 bases). Sequenced input: PBMCs. This TCR derives from a human donor in good health (CMV status not recorded). Some clones in this sample may be carry-over from other donors' samples. DNA for the CDR3: TGTGCCAGCAGTTACCCTGGACTGCAAGAGACCCAGTACTTC. Protein: CASSYPGLQETQYF.